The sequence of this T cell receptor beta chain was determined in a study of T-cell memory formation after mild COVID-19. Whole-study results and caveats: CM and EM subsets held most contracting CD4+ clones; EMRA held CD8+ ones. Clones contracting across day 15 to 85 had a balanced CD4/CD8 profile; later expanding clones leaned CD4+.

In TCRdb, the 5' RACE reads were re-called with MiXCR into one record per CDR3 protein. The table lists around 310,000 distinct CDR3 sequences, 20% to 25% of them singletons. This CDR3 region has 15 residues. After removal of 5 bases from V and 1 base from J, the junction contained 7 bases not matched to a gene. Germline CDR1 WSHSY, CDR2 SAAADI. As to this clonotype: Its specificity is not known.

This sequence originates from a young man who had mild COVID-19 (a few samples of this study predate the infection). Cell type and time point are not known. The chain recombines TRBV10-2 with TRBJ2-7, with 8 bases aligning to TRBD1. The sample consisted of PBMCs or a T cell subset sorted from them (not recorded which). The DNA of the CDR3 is TGCGCCAGCAGTCCCGACAGGGGAAGTTCCTACGAGCAGTACTTC. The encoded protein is CASSPDRGSSYEQYF.